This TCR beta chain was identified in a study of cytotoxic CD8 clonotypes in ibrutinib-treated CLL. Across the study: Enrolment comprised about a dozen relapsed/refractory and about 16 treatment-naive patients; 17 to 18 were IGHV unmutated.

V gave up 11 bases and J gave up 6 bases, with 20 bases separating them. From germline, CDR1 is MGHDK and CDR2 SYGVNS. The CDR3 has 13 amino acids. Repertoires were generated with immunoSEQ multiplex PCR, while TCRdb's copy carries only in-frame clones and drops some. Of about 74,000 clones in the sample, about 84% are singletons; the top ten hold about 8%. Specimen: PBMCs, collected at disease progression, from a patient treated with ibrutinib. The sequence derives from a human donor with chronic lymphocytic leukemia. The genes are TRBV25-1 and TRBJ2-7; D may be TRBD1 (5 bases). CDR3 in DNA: TGTGCCGCCGATGCCGGGCAGGGATCCGAGCAGTACTTC. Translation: CAADAGQGSEQYF.